Reported below is one T cell receptor beta chain. Clones were read by immunoSEQ multiplex PCR, and TCRdb kept only the in-frame ones, dropping some. The sample has over 200,000 clones, about 79% seen once. The data are from a study of blood T cell repertoires in COVID-19. About the research overall: Acute-phase and convalescent COVID-19 samples originated in the United States, Italy and Spain.

This sequence was found in a man between 35 and 55 years old who had recovered from COVID-19. Material for sequencing was peripheral blood.

The CDR3 sequence: CASSLSVGLGGEQYF. For the CDR3, the DNA is TGTGCCAGCAGTTTATCAGTGGGACTAGGAGGCGAGCAGTACTTC. V usage is TRBV27 and J usage is TRBJ2-7; 8 nucleotides line up with TRBD2. The CDR3 spans 15 residues. The V gene end was trimmed by 0 bases and the J gene end by 6 bases; junction bases not matched to a gene: 7. CDR1 is MNHEY and CDR2 is SMNVEV in the germline V gene (reference sequence).